The next 13 T cell receptor beta chains were all read from a single sample in a study of tumor-infiltrating lymphocytes in primary liver carcinoma. With 500 ng total RNA as template and a constant-region primer, TCR beta cDNA was made. Libraries of TCR beta came from three nested multiplex PCR rounds with slightly modified ARM-PCR. A C-beta reverse primer was combined with TRBV1-TRBV30 forward primers in the first two PCR rounds, and each round had approximately 10 cycles. TCRdb redid the calling of the multiplex PCR reads with MiXCR, one entry per CDR3 protein. The repertoire holds roughly 80,000 distinct CDR3 sequences, with 69% as singletons. Taking about 19-32 mg of unsorted bulk tissue, the authors co-extracted RNA and DNA. Sequencing was done on a sample of tumor-adjacent normal liver tissue. The origin of the receptors is a man aged 35 to 55 with primary liver carcinoma and hepatitis B virus infection.

The chain recombines TRBV4-1 with TRBJ2-1, with TRBD2 identical over 9 bases. V shed 3 bases, J shed 4 bases, and the junction held 1 base outside the gene matches. This CDR3 is 14 amino acids long. Germline V gene lookup returns CDR1 MGHRA and CDR2 YSYEKL. CDR3 residues: CASSQAGGYNEQFF. In DNA form, the CDR3 reads TGCGCCAGCAGCCAGGCGGGAGGGTACAATGAGCAGTTCTTC.

The chain joins TRBV6-5 to TRBJ2-3, with TRBD2 matching 8 bases. In germline, CDR1 is MNHEY, CDR2 SVGAGI. The CDR3 consists of 15 residues. The ends lost 4 bases at V and 7 bases at J; junction bases unmatched: 10. The CDR3: CASSCLAGEGNTQYF. CDR3 DNA sequence: TGTGCCAGCAGTTGCCTAGCGGGTGAAGGAAATACGCAGTATTTT.

The chain carries TRBV20-1 and TRBJ2-1; the D call may be TRBD1 or TRBD2 (5 bases each). CDR3 length equals 18 residues. In germline, CDR1 is DFQATT, CDR2 SNEGSKA (reference sequence). Between the trimmed V and J ends, which lost 3 bases and 7 bases, there was a span of 28 bases. In DNA, the CDR3 is TGCAGTGCTAGGCCCAGGGAGCTCAGGACGTCTCTATATAATGAGCAGTTCTTC. This gives the protein CSARPRELRTSLYNEQFF.

About this clonotype: One junction end does not reproduce the germline sequence, and a read error may be involved. This chain uses TRBV6-2 or TRBV6-3 with TRBJ2-2, with D unresolved. The CDR3 loop spans 11 amino acids. Per germline, CDR1 MNHEY and CDR2 SVGEGT. CDR3 in amino acids: CASGTTEELFF. Here the CDR3 DNA reads TGTGCCAGCGGTACCACCGAGGAGCTGTTTTTT.

Notes on this clonotype: The CDR3 end shows no conserved phenylalanine or tryptophan, and so a read error is likely. The rearrangement uses TRBV11-1 and TRBJ2-1, with 7 bases matching TRBD2. Germline V CDR1 and CDR2: SGHAT, FQDESV (reference sequence). This CDR3 has 13 residues. DNA for the CDR3: TGTACCAGCAGCGCGGGAGAGCCGAATGAGCAGTTCATC. It translates to CTSSAGEPNEQFI.

As regards this clonotype: The junction differs from germline at one of its ends, possibly a read error. The chain combines TRBV6-2 or TRBV6-3 with TRBJ2-1; 8 bases match TRBD1. Per germline, CDR1 MNHEY and CDR2 SVGEGT. The CDR3 runs 17 residues. CDR3 protein: CGSSYGTGTGYYNEQSF. The DNA for the CDR3 is TGTGGCAGCAGTTACGGGACCGGGACAGGTTACTACAATGAGCAGTCCTTC.

Notes on this clonotype: The CDR3 does not end in the conserved phenylalanine or tryptophan, so this is likely a read error. The rearrangement uses TRBV29-1 and TRBJ2-1; D gene uncertain. Germline-derived CDR1 and CDR2 are SQVTM and ANQGSEA. The CDR3 is made up of 16 amino acids. The CDR3 DNA reads as TGCTGCGTCACCACGCTTCGGCCCTGGTCCCGTCAAGAGCAGTTCTTA. It translates to CCVTTLRPWSRQEQFL.

This clonotype appeared many times. V gene TRBV29-1 combines with J gene TRBJ2-1, with a possible D match to TRBD1 (6 bases). CDR1 SQVTM and CDR2 ANQGSEA come from the germline V gene. The CDR3 extends over 15 amino acids. The V end was cut by 1 base, the J end by 6 bases, with 16 bases between. Written as DNA, the CDR3 is TGCAGCGTTGAAGCTGGCAGGGGCTTGGTCAATGAGCAGTTCTTC. It is translated as CSVEAGRGLVNEQFF.

About this clonotype itself: At one end, the junction sequence differs from germline, possibly due to a read error. The chain links TRBV11-2 to TRBJ2-5; D perhaps matches TRBD1 (5 bases). This CDR3 has 15 amino acids. Germline V lookup: CDR1 SGHAT, CDR2 FQNNGV. CDR3 bases: TGTACCAGCAGCTGTGGATTCCAGGGTACCGAGACCCAGTACTTC. Its protein is CTSSCGFQGTETQYF. Full variable domain (outside the CDR3, taken from reference TRBV11-2 and TRBJ2-5): EAGVAQSPRYKIIEKRQSVAFWCNPISGHATLYWYQQILGQGPKLLIQFQNNGVVDDSQLPKDRFSAERLKGVDSTLKIQPAKLEDSAVYLCTSSCGFQGTETQYFGPGTRLLVL.

The chain is built from TRBV12-3 or TRBV12-4 and TRBJ1-2, with 7 bases aligning to TRBD1. The CDR3 covers 15 residues. J gave up 10 bases and V 1 base, and 12 bases lay outside the gene matches. The chain's CDR3 is CASSLGPQGIGDYTF. For the CDR3, the DNA is TGTGCCAGCAGTTTAGGACCACAGGGGATTGGGGACTACACCTTC.

About this clonotype itself: The junction departs from the called germline gene at one end, perhaps through a read error. V is TRBV6-5 and J is TRBJ2-7; 7 positions match TRBD1. CDR1 MNHEY and CDR2 SVGAGI come from the germline V gene. The CDR3 has 16 residues. The CDR3 nucleotides read TGTGCCAGCAGGCCCGGACAGGCAGCATCCTTCTACGAACAGAACTTC. Translation gives CASRPGQAASFYEQNF.

This clonotype was detected once. V gene TRBV11-2 combines with J gene TRBJ2-3; 8 bases fit TRBD2. The germline gives CDR1 SGHAT, CDR2 FQNNGV. Trimming removed 1 base from V and 10 bases from J; junction bases left unmatched: 16. The CDR3 runs 17 residues. The DNA of the CDR3 is TGTGCCAGCAGCTTAGGTAGGGGGACTAGACCTCCAGGTTCGCAGTATTTT. Encoded protein: CASSLGRGTRPPGSQYF.

Worth noting for this clonotype: The junction does not match germline at one end; this may be a read error. The chain uses TRBV7-9 and TRBJ1-1, with TRBD1 matching over 8 bases. This CDR3 is 15 amino acids long. Germline-derived CDR1 and CDR2 are SEHNR and FQNEAQ (reference sequence). The CDR3 protein is CANSFAGTGDTEAFF. CDR3 nucleotide sequence: TGTGCCAACAGCTTTGCCGGGACAGGCGATACTGAAGCTTTCTTT. The whole variable domain, filled in from reference TRBV7-9 and TRBJ1-1, reads DTGVSQNPRHKITKRGQNVTFRCDPISEHNRLYWYRQTLGQGPEFLTYFQNEAQLEKSRLLSDRFSAERPKGSFSTLEIQRTEQGDSAMYLCANSFAGTGDTEAFFGQGTRLTVV.